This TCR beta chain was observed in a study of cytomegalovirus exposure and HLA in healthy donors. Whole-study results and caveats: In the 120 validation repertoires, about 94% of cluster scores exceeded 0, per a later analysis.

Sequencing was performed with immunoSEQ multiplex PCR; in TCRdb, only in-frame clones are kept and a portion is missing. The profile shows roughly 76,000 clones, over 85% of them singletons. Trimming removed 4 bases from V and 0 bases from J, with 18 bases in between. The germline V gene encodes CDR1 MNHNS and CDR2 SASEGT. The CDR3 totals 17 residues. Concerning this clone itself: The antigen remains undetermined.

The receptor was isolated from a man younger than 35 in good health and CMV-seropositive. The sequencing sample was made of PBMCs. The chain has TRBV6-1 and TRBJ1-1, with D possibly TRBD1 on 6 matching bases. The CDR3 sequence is CASSVLGQNLLNTEAFF. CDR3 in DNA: TGTGCCAGCAGTGTTCTCGGACAGAATCTTCTGAACACTGAAGCTTTCTTT.